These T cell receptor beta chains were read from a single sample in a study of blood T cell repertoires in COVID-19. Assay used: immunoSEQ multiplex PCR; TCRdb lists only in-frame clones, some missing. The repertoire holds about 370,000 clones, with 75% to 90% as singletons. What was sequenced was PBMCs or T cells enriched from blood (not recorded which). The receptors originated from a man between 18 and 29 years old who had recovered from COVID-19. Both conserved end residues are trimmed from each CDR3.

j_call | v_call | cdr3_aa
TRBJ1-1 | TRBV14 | ASSPLPGWDTEAF
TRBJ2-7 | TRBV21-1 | ASSARTTGTEEGGGSYEQY
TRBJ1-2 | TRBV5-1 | ASSLGGANYYGYT
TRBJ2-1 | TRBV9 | ASSVGPSSYNEQF
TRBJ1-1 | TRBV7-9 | ASSSQRTEAF
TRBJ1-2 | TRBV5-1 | ASSLGGRADGYT
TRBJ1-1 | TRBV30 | ACGGAFIEAF
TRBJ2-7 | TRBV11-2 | ASTRTGQAVSYEQY
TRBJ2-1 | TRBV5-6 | ASTLESGANEQF
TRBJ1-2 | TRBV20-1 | SADRGSYT
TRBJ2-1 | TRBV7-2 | ASRLSTGTGLWNEQF
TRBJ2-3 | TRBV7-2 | ASSLQGAPSTDTQY
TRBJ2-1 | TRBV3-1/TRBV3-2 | ASSGTSGSYNEQF
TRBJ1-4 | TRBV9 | ASSVGTTSNEKLF
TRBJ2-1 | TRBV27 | ASSRDRVYNEQF
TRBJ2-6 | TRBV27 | ASSFGTTGANVLT
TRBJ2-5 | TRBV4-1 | ASSLPWGGLQETQY
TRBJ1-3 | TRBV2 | ASNEAVRNTIY
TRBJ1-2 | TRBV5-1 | ASRGDRGNGYT
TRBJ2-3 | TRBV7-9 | ASSPGRQGSTDTQY
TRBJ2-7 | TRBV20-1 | SAPGASEQY
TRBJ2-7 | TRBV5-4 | ASSPRRSGAYEQY
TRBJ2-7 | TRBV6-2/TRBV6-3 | ASSAGSPAQY
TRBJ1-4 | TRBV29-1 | SVGSGIGEKLF
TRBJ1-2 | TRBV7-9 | ASSSGTGVYGYT
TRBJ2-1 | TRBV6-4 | ASSYGQGAGNEQF
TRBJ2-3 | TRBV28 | ASSGTGSFTDTQY
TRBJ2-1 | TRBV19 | ASRDGTSGNNEQF
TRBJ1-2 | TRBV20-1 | SASSHRVGQGVYGYT
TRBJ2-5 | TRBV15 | ATSRLGRETQY
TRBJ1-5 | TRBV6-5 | ASSYNANSNQPQH